A single TCR beta chain is shown here with its context. As yet, its antigen is unknown. This sample is part of a study of neoadjuvant nivolumab and ipilimumab in lung cancer. Study-level findings and limits: From pretherapy to surgery, tumor richness and clonality rose with dual therapy.

Libraries were prepared by immunoSEQ multiplex PCR; TCRdb keeps only in-frame clonotypes and omits some of them. The data show 15,000 to 20,000 clones, around 76% seen once. With 4 bases removed from V and 2 bases from J, the gap between germline ends came to 8 bases. The V gene's germline CDR1 is ENHRY and CDR2 SYGVKD. The CDR3 extends over 13 amino acids. The sequencing used tumor tissue, collected after neoadjuvant nivolumab, alone or with ipilimumab, at or shortly before surgery. This TCR derives from an adult with non-small cell lung cancer. This chain connects TRBV10-3 to TRBJ2-5; D unclear. CDR3 residues: CAISVGVQETQYF. In nucleotides, the CDR3 is TGTGCCATCAGTGTCGGTGTTCAAGAGACCCAGTACTTC.